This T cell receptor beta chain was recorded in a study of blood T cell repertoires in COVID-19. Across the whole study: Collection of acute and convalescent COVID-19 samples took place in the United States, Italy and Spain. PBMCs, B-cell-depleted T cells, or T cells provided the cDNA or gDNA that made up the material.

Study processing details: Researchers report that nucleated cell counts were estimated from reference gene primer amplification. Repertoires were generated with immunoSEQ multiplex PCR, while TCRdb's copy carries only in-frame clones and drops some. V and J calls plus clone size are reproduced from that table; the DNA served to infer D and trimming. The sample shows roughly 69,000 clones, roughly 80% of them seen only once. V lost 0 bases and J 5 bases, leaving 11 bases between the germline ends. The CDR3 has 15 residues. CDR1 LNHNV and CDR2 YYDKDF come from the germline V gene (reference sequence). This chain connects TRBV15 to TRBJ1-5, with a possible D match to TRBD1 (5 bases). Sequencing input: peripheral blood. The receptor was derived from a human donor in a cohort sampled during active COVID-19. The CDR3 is CATSRDRDGYQPQHF. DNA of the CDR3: TGTGCCACCAGCAGAGACAGGGATGGGTATCAGCCCCAGCATTTT.